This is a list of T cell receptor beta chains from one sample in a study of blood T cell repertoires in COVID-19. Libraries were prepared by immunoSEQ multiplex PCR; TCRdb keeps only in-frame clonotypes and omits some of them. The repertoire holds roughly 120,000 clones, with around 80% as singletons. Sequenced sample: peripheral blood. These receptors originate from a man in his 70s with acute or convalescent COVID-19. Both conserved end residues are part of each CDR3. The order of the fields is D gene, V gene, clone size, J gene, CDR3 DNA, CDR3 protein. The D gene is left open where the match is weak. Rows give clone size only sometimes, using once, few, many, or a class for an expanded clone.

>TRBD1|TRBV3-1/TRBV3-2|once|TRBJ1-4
TGTGCCAGCAGCTCGGACAGGGTGTTGACTAATGAAAAACTGTTTTTT
CASSSDRVLTNEKLFF
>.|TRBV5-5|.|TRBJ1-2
TGTGCCAGCAGCTTGATCGGTGGGACACCGACTTACAAGGGCTACACCTTC
CASSLIGGTPTYKGYTF
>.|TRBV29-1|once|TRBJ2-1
TGCAGCGTGGGACTGAGATACAATGAGCAGTTCTTC
CSVGLRYNEQFF
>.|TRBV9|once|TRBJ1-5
TGTGCCAGCAGCGTAGACGCGAAGGGAGGTCAGCCCCAGCATTTT
CASSVDAKGGQPQHF
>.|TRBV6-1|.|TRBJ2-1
TGTGCCAGCAGTGAGAACAGGCAATCCTACAATGAGCAGTTCTTC
CASSENRQSYNEQFF
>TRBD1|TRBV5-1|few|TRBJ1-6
TGCGCCAGCAGCGTCGGGACAGGGGGCGACAATTCACCCCTCCACTTT
CASSVGTGGDNSPLHF
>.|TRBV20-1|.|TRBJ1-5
TGCAGTGCTAGTCAGGGCGGTGAGAATCAGCCCCAGCATTTT
CSASQGGENQPQHF
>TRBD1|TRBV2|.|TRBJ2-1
TGTGCCAGCAGTCCCCTAGCAGGGGGCGAGCAGTTCTTC
CASSPLAGGEQFF
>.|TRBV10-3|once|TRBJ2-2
TGTGCCATCAGTGGGACAAAGAACACCGGGGAGCTGTTTTTT
CAISGTKNTGELFF
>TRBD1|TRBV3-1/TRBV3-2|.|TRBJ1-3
TGTGCCAGCAGCCGGCGCCCTGGGGGACAGGGGATCTCTGGAAACACCATATATTTT
CASSRRPGGQGISGNTIYF
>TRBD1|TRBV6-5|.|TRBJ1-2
TGTGCCAGCAGTCCACTGACAGGGAGAGGTGGCTACACCTTC
CASSPLTGRGGYTF
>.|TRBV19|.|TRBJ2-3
TGTGCCAGTAGTATAGTTGGGGGCTCCACAGATACGCAGTATTTT
CASSIVGGSTDTQYF
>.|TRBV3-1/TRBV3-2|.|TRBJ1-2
TGTGCCAGCAGCCTTCCCGGCGGAGGTGCCTATGGCTACACCTTC
CASSLPGGGAYGYTF
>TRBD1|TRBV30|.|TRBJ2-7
TGTGCCTGGGAGGGACAGATCCTACGAGAGCAGTACTTC
CAWEGQILREQYF
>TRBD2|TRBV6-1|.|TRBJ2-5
TGTGCCAGCAGTGAATGGGGGGGGACGACAACGGAGACCCAGTACTTC
CASSEWGGTTTETQYF
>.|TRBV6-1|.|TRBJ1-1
TGTGCCAGCAGTGAAGCAGTGGGGAGGTTGAACACTGAAGCTTTCTTT
CASSEAVGRLNTEAFF
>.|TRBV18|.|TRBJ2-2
TGTGCCAGCCCGAGAAACACCGGGGAGCTGTTTTTT
CASPRNTGELFF
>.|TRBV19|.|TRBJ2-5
TGTGCCAGTAGTATGGGGCGCGCAGAGACCCAGTACTTC
CASSMGRAETQYF
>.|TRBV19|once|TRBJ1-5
TGTGCCAGTAACCAGGTGCCTCAGCCCCAGCATTTT
CASNQVPQPQHF
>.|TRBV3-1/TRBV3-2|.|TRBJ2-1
TGTGCCAGCAGCCAGCCCCCCGGGGGACAGTTCTTC
CASSQPPGGQFF
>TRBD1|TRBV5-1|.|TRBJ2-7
TGCGCCAGCAGCCTCCGGGACAGGGGGCCCAACGAGCAGTACTTC
CASSLRDRGPNEQYF
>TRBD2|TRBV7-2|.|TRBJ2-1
TGTGCCAGCAGCGTAACCGGGGGGAGCTCCTACAATGAGCAGTTCTTC
CASSVTGGSSYNEQFF
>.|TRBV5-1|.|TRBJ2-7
TGCGCCAGCAGCCTACCCGGGGCCTACGAGCAGTACTTC
CASSLPGAYEQYF
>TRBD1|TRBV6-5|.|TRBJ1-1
TGTGCCAGCAGTTCCGGACAGGGGAACACTGAAGCTTTCTTT
CASSSGQGNTEAFF
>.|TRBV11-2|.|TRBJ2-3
TGTGCCAGCAGCTTCCGAGGTGTCTCAGATACGCAGTATTTT
CASSFRGVSDTQYF
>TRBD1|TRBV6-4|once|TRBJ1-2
TGTGCCAGCACTGACTCAGGACAGGGGCAGTTGGATGGCTACACCTTC
CASTDSGQGQLDGYTF
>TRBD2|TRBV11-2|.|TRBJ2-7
TGTGCCAGCAGCGCGGGGACTAGCGGGGGGCTCTACCAGCCCTACGAGCAGTACTTC
CASSAGTSGGLYQPYEQYF
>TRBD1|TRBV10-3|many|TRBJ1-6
TGTGCCATCAGCGCGACAGGGTCTGATTATAATTCACCCCTCCACTTT
CAISATGSDYNSPLHF
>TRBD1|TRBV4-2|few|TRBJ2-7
TGTGCCAGCAGCCTCGACAGGGCAAACTACGAGCAGTACTTC
CASSLDRANYEQYF
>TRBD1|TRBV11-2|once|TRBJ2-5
TGTGCCAGCAGCTTAGGGGACAGTCCATTCCAAGAGACCCAGTACTTC
CASSLGDSPFQETQYF
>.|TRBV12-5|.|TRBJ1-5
TGTGCTAGTGGTTTGGTATTAATCAAGAAAGGGGGTTGGAGCAATCAGCCCCAGCATTTT
CASGLVLIKKGGWSNQPQHF
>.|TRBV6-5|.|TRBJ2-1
TGTGCCAGCAGCAGGGGATACAATGAGCAGTTCTTC
CASSRGYNEQFF